This T cell receptor beta chain stems from a study of T-cell reconstitution after alpha-beta-depleted transplantation in children. General study points: Reported findings indicate that, about two months after transplant, alpha-beta T cells came from several hundred expanded clones, which were derived from non-depleted graft cells.

This clonotype was detected a few times. The antigen is undetermined. Unique molecular identifiers were built into the TCRbeta library. TCRdb reanalysed the PCR reads using MiXCR and keeps one entry per CDR3 protein. The sample shows about 500,000 distinct CDR3 sequences, approximately 10% of them seen only once. J was trimmed by 7 bases and V by 6 bases; bases with no gene match: 25. Germline CDR1 KGHSH, CDR2 LQKENI. This CDR3 contains 20 residues. The chain has TRBV18 and TRBJ1-2, with 11 bases fitting TRBD1. The source is a female patient aged 2-9 years who had a stem cell transplant for aplastic anemia, so the T cells may come from the graft donor. The sample here was PBMCs, mostly from graft donor cells, taken 180 days after TCRalphabeta/CD19-depleted stem cell transplant. CDR3 amino acids: CASSPTFRTGGKPNLLGYTF. The CDR3 coding sequence is TGTGCCAGCTCTCCCACCTTCCGGACAGGGGGCAAACCCAATCTACTTGGCTACACCTTC. Together with reference TRBV18 and TRBJ1-2, the CDR3 gives the full variable domain: NAGVMQNPRHLVRRRGQEARLRCSPMKGHSHVYWYRQLPEEGLKFMVYLQKENIIDESGMPKERFSAEFPKEGPSILRIQQVVRGDSAAYFCASSPTFRTGGKPNLLGYTFGSGTRLTVV.